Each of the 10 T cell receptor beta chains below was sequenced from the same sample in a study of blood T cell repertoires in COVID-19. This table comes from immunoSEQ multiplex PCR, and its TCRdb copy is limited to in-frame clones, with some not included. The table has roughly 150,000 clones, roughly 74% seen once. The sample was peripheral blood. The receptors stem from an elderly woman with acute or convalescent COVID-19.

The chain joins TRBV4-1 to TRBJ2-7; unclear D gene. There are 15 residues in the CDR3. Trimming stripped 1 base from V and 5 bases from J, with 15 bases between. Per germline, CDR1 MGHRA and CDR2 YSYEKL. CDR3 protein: CASSQVVHSTHEQYF. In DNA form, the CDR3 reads TGCGCCAGCAGCCAAGTTGTTCACAGTACCCACGAGCAGTACTTC.

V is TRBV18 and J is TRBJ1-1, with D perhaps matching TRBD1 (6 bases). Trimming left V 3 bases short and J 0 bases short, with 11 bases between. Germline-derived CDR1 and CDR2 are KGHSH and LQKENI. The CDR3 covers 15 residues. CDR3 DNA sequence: TGTGCCAGCTCACCCCCCGGGGGGCTGAACACTGAAGCTTTCTTT. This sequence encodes CASSPPGGLNTEAFF.

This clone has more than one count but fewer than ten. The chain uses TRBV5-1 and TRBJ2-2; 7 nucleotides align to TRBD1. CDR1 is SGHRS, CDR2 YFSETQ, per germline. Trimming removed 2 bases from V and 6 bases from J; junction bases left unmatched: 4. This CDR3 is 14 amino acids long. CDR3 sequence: CASSFQQGSGELFF. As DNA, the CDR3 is TGCGCCAGCAGCTTCCAACAGGGGTCCGGGGAGCTGTTTTTT.

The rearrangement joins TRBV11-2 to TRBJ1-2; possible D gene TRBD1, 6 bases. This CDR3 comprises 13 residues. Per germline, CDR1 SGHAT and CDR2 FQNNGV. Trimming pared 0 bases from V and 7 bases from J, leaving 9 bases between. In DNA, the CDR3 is TGTGCCAGCAGCTTAGAGGGGGCGAGTGGCTACACCTTC. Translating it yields CASSLEGASGYTF.

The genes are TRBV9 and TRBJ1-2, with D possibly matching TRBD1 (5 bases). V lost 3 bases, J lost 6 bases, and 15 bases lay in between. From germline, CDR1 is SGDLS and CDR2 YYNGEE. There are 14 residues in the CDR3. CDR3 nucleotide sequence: TGTGCCAGCAGCGCCGGACATGTGAGGCATGGCTACACCTTC. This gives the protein CASSAGHVRHGYTF.

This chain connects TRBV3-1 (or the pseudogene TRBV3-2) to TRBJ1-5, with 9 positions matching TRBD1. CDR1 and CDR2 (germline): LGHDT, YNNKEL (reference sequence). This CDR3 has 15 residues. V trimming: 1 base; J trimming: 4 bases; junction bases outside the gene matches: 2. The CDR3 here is CASSQGDRENQPQHF. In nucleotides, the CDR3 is TGTGCCAGCAGCCAAGGGGACAGGGAAAATCAGCCCCAGCATTTT.

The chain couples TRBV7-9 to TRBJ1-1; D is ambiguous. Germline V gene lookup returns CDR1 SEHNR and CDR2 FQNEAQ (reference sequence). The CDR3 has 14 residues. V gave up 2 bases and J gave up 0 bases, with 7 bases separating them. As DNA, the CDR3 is TGTGCCAGCAGCTTAACAGCCATGAACACTGAAGCTTTCTTT. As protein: CASSLTAMNTEAFF.

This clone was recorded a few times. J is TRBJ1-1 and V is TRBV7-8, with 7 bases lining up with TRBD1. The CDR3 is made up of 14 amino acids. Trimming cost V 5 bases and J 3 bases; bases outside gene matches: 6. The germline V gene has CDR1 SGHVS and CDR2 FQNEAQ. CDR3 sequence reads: CASSPGQLYTEAFF. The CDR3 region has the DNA TGTGCCAGCAGCCCGGGACAGCTTTACACTGAAGCTTTCTTT.

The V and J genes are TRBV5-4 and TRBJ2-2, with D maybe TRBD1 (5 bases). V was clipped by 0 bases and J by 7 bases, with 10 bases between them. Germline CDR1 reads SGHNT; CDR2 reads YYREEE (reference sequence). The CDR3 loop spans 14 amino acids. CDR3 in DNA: TGTGCCAGCAGCTTGGTGAGAAGGGGCGGGGAGCTGTTTTTT. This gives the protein CASSLVRRGGELFF.

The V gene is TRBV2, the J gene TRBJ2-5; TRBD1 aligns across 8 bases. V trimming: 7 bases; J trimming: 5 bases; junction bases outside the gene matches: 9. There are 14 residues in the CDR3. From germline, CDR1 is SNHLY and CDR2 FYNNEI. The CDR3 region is CASKKDRVGETQYF. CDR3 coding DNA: TGTGCCAGCAAGAAGGACAGGGTGGGTGAGACCCAGTACTTC.